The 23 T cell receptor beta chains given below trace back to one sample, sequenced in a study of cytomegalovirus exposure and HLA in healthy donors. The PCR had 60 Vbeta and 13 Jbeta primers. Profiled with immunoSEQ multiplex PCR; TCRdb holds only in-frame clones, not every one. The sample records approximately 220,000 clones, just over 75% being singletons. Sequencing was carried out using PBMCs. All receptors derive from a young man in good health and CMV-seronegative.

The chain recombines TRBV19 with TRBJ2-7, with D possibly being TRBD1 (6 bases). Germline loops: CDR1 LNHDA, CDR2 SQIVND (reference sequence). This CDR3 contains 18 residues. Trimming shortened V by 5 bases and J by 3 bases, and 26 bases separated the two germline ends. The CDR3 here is CASSASPLSGHRLYEQYF. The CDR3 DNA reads TGTGCCAGTAGTGCCTCTCCACTCTCGGGACATCGGCTCTACGAGCAGTACTTC.

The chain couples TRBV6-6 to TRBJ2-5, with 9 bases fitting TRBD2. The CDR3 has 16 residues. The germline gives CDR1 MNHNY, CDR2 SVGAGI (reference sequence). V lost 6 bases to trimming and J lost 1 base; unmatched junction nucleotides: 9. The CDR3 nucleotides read TGTGCCAGCAGACTCGGACTAGCGATGTCCCAAGAGACCCAGTACTTC. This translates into CASRLGLAMSQETQYF.

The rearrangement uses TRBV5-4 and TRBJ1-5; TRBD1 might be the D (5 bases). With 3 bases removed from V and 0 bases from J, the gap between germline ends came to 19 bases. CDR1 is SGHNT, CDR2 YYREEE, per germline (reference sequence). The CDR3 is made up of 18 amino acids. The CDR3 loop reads CASSSSGHRLDSNQPQHF. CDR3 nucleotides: TGTGCCAGCAGCTCGTCCGGACACCGTCTGGATAGCAATCAGCCCCAGCATTTT.

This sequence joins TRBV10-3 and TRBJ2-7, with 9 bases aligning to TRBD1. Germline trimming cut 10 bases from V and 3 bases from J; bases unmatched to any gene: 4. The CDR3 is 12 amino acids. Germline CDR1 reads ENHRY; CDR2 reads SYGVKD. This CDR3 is CATETGGYEQYF. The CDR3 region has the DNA TGTGCCACCGAGACAGGGGGCTACGAGCAGTACTTC.

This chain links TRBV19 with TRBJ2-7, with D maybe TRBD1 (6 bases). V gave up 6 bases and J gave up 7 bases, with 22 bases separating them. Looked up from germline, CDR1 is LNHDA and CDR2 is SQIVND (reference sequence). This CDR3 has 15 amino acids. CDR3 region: CASRSRGRGRSEQYF. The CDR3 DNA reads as TGTGCCAGTAGGTCCCGGGGCAGGGGTCGTAGTGAGCAGTACTTC.

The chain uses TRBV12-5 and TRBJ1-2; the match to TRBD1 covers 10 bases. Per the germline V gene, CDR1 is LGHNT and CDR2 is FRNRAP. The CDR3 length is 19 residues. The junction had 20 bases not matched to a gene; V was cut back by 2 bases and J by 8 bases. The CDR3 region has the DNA TGTGCTAGTGGTTTGCCCTATAGGACAGGGGGAAACGTTAAGGACGGCTACACCTTC. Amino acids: CASGLPYRTGGNVKDGYTF.

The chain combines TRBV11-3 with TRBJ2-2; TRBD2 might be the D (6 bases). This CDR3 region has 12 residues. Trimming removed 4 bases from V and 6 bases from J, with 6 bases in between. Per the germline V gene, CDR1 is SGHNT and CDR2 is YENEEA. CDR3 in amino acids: CASSSGAGELFF. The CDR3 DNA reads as TGTGCCAGCAGCTCGGGAGCCGGGGAGCTGTTTTTT. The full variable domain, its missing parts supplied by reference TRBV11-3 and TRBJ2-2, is EAGVVQSPRYKIIEKKQPVAFWCNPISGHNTLYWYLQNLGQGPELLIRYENEEAVDDSQLPKDRFSAERLKGVDSTLKIQPAELGDSAVYLCASSSGAGELFFGEGSRLTVL.

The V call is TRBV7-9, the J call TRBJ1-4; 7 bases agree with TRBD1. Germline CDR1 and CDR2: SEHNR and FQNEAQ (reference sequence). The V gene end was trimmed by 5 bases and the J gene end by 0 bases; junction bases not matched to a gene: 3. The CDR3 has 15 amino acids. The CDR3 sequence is CASSKQGPTNEKLFF. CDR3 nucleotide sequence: TGTGCCAGCAGCAAACAGGGGCCAACTAATGAAAAACTGTTTTTT.

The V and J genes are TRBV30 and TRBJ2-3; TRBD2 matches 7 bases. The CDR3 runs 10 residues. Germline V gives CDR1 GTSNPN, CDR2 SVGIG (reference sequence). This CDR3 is CSGGTDTQYF. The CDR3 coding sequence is TGTAGCGGGGGCACAGATACGCAGTATTTT.

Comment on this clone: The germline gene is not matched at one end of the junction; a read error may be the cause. The CDR3 is CASSPRLDLATQYF. The DNA for the CDR3 is TGTGCTAGCAGCCCTAGACTAGACCTAGCGACCCAGTACTTC. The J gene is TRBJ2-5, the V gene TRBV7-7, with D maybe TRBD2 (6 bases). Germline CDR1 reads SSHAT; CDR2 reads FNYEAQ (reference sequence). The CDR3 loop spans 14 amino acids.

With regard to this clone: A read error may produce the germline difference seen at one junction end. The CDR3 DNA reads as TGTGCCAGCTCCCCACCAGGACAGTTCAACTACGAGCAGTACTTC. Translated: CASSPPGQFNYEQYF. The V call is TRBV18, the J call TRBJ2-7, with D perhaps matching TRBD1 (6 bases). This CDR3 region has 15 residues. Looked up from germline, CDR1 is KGHSH and CDR2 is LQKENI.

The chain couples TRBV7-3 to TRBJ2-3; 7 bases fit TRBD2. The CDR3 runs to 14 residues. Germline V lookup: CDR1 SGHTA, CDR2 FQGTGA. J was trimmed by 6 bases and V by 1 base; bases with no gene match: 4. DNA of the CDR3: TGTGCCAGCAGCTTAAGGGGGGGAGCGGATACGCAGTATTTT. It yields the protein CASSLRGGADTQYF.

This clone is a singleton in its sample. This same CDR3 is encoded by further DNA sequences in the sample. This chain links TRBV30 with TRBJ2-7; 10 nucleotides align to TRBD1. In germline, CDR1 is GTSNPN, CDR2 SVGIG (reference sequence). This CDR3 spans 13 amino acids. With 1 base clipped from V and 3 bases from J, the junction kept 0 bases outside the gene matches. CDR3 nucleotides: TGTGCCTGGAGTGGGGACAGGGGCTACGAGCAGTACTTC. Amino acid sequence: CAWSGDRGYEQYF.

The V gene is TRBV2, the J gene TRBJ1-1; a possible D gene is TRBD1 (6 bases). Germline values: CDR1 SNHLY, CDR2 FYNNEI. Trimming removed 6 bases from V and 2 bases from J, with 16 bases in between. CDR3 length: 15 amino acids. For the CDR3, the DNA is TGTGCCAGCAGGGTTAGGGGGATAGGTAACACTGAAGCTTTCTTT. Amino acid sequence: CASRVRGIGNTEAFF. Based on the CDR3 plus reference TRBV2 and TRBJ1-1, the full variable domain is EPEVTQTPSHQVTQMGQEVILRCVPISNHLYFYWYRQILGQKVEFLVSFYNNEISEKSEIFDDQFSVERPDGSNFTLKIRSTKLEDSAMYFCASRVRGIGNTEAFFGQGTRLTVV.

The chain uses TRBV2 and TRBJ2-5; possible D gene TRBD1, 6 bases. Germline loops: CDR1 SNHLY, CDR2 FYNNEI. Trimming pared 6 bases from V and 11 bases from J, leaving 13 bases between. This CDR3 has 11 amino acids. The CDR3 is CASSRAGEQYF. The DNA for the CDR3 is TGTGCCAGCAGCCGGGCAGGGGAGCAGTACTTC.

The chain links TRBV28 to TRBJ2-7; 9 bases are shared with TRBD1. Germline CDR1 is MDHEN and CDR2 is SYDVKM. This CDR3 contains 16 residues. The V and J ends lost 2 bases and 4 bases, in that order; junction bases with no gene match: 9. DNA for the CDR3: TGTGCCAGCAGTTTAGAGTATCACAGGGGGCTATACGAGCAGTACTTC. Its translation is CASSLEYHRGLYEQYF.

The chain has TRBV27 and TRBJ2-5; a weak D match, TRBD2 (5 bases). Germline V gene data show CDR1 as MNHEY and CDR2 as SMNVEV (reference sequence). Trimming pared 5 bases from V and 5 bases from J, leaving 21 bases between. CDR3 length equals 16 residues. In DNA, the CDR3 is TGTGCCAGCAGTCCCGCGGTCGTCCTCCGGAGGGAGACCCAGTACTTC. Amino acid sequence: CASSPAVVLRRETQYF.

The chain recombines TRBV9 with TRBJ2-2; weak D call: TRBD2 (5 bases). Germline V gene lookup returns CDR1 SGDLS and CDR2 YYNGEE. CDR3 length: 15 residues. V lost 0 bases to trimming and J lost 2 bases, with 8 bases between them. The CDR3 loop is CASSVDGVNTGELFF. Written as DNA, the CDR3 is TGTGCCAGCAGCGTAGACGGGGTTAACACCGGGGAGCTGTTTTTT.

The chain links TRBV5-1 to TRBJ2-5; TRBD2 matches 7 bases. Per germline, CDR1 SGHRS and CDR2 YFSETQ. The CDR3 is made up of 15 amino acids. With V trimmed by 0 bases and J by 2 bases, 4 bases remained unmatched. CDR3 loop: CASSLGWGGQETQYF. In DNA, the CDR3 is TGCGCCAGCAGCTTGGGGTGGGGGGGGCAAGAGACCCAGTACTTC.

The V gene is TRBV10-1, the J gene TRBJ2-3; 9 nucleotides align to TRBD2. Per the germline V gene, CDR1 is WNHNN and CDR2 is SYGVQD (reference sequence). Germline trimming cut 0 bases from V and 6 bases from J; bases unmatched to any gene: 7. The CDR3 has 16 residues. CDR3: CASSESSGSVGDTQYF. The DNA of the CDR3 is TGCGCCAGCAGTGAGTCTAGCGGGAGTGTTGGGGATACGCAGTATTTT.

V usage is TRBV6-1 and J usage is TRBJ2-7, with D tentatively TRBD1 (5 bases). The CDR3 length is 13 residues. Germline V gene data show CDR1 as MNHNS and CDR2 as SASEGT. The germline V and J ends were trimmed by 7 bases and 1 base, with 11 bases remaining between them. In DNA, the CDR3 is TGTGCCAGCAAACAAACAGGATCCTACGAGCAGTACTTC. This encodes CASKQTGSYEQYF.

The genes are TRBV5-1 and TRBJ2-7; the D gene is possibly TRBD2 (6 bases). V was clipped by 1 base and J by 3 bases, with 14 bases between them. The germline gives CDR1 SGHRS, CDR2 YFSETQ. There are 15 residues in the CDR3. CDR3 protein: CASSLRGGGGYEQYF. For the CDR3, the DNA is TGCGCCAGCAGCTTGAGGGGAGGTGGGGGCTACGAGCAGTACTTC.

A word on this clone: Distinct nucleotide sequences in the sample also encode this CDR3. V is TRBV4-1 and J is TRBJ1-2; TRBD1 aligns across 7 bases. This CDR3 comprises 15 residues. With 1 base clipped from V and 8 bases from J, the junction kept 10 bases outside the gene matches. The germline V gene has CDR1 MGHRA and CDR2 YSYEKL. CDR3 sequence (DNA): TGCGCCAGCAGCCAAGCTATGAGGGACAGAGGGGGCTACACCTTC. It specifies CASSQAMRDRGGYTF.